This note documents a single T cell receptor beta chain sequence. Clones were read by immunoSEQ multiplex PCR, and TCRdb kept only the in-frame ones, dropping some. The table records some 300,000 clones, 85% to 90% of them present only once. The data originate from a study of blood T cell repertoires in COVID-19. Study-level information: Specimens from acute and convalescent COVID-19 originated in the United States, Italy and Spain.

Clinical history as reported by participants underpinned cohort assignment. The sequenced material came from PBMCs or T cells enriched from blood (not recorded which). The sequence was obtained from a man younger than 45 who had recovered from COVID-19.

The CDR3 coding sequence is TGCGCCAGCAGCTACGGACAGAACTATGGCTACACCTTC. It yields the protein CASSYGQNYGYTF. The V and J genes are TRBV5-1 and TRBJ1-2; D perhaps matches TRBD1 (6 bases). Per the germline V gene, CDR1 is SGHRS and CDR2 is YFSETQ. The CDR3 is made up of 13 amino acids. The V end lost 3 bases, the J end lost 2 bases, and 8 bases lay between the germline ends.